Each of the 9 T cell receptor beta chains below was sequenced from the same sample in a study of cytomegalovirus exposure and HLA in healthy donors. The PCR employed 60 Vbeta primers together with 13 Jbeta primers. Profiled with immunoSEQ multiplex PCR; TCRdb holds only in-frame clones, not every one. The repertoire holds about 190,000 clones, with 80% to 85% as singletons. The sample comprised PBMCs. Receptors originate from a man aged 40-49 years in good health and CMV-seropositive.

The J gene is TRBJ2-5, the V gene TRBV7-9; 7 bases are shared with TRBD1. CDR3 length: 15 residues. Trimming at V came to 6 bases and at J to 5 bases, leaving 12 bases not matched to a gene. Germline V lookup: CDR1 SEHNR, CDR2 FQNEAQ (reference sequence). In DNA, the CDR3 is TGTGCCAGCAGAGAAAAGGACAGGCCTTTGGAGACCCAGTACTTC. It yields the protein CASREKDRPLETQYF.

The J gene is TRBJ1-6, the V gene TRBV25-1, with D uncertain. The CDR3 consists of 14 residues. Trimming pared 3 bases from V and 4 bases from J, leaving 7 bases between. Germline CDR1 reads MGHDK; CDR2 reads SYGVNS. The CDR3 sequence is CASSDPMYNSPLHF. In DNA form, the CDR3 reads TGTGCCAGCAGTGACCCCATGTATAATTCACCCCTCCACTTT.

This sequence joins TRBV9 and TRBJ2-6; weak D call: TRBD1 (6 bases). The CDR3 is 18 amino acids. Germline V CDR1 and CDR2: SGDLS, YYNGEE. V lost 2 bases to trimming and J lost 0 bases, with 15 bases between them. CDR3 DNA: TGTGCCAGCAGCGTCATTCAGGGGACGATCTCTGGGGCCAACGTCCTGACTTTC. This codes for CASSVIQGTISGANVLTF.

The chain recombines TRBV25-1 with TRBJ2-2; D unclear. CDR1 and CDR2 (germline): MGHDK, SYGVNS. CDR3 length: 11 residues. V gave up 4 bases and J gave up 5 bases, with 2 bases separating them. The CDR3 protein is CASSATGELFF. DNA for the CDR3: TGTGCCAGCAGTGCAACCGGGGAGCTGTTTTTT.

The genes are TRBV4-3 and TRBJ2-3, with unresolved D. Germline V lookup: CDR1 LGHNA, CDR2 YSLEER. V was clipped by 0 bases and J by 4 bases, with 11 bases between them. The length of the CDR3 is 15 residues. CDR3 region: CASSQDVGPADTQYF. The CDR3 nucleotides are TGCGCCAGCAGCCAAGATGTGGGCCCGGCAGATACGCAGTATTTT.

This chain links TRBV5-1 with TRBJ2-2; 8 bases fit TRBD1. This CDR3 is built from 17 residues. Germline V gene data show CDR1 as SGHRS and CDR2 as YFSETQ. V was pared by 2 bases and J by 6 bases, with 12 bases of the junction left unmatched. The chain's CDR3 is CASSFSRDRNPSGELFF. In nucleotides, the CDR3 is TGCGCCAGCAGCTTTTCCCGGGACAGGAACCCATCCGGGGAGCTGTTTTTT.

The rearrangement links TRBV4-2 to TRBJ2-1; 11 nucleotides align to TRBD2. Trimming removed 6 bases from V and 12 bases from J; junction bases left unmatched: 7. There are 13 residues in the CDR3. Germline V CDR1 and CDR2: LGHNA, YNFKEQ. The CDR3 nucleotides read TGTGCCAGCAGTGCCGTAGCGGGGGGGCCGCAGTTCTTC. Encoded protein: CASSAVAGGPQFF.

The CDR3 bases are TGTGCCAGCAGTCCTATTGGGGGGTGGACCGGGGAGCTGTTTTTT. Its translation is CASSPIGGWTGELFF. V gene TRBV11-1 combines with J gene TRBJ2-2; possibly TRBD2 for D (6 bases). CDR3 length: 15 amino acids. V was pared by 6 bases and J by 5 bases, with 16 bases between. CDR1 is SGHAT and CDR2 is FQDESV in the germline V gene (reference sequence).

The chain links TRBV10-3 to TRBJ2-2; D may be TRBD1 (6 bases). This CDR3 contains 13 residues. The germline gives CDR1 ENHRY, CDR2 SYGVKD. V was clipped by 6 bases and J by 7 bases, with 12 bases between them. The CDR3 sequence is CAIRGQGHGELFF. CDR3 DNA sequence: TGTGCCATCAGGGGCCAGGGGCACGGGGAGCTGTTTTTT.